This T cell receptor beta chain came from a study of graft-versus-host responses after intestinal transplantation. With regard to this clone: Its specificity is unknown.

Here immunoSEQ multiplex PCR was the method, and the copy in TCRdb shows in-frame clones only, minus some. The data contain about 66,000 clones, less than 95% of them singletons. Here the sequenced sample was unstimulated CD8+ T cells sorted from spleen or lymph node cells, taken before intestinal transplant. The receptor was derived from a human donor who received an intestinal transplant.

Here the CDR3 reads CASLEGVSYTF. As DNA, the CDR3 is TGTGCCAGTCTAGAGGGGGTTAGCTACACCTTC. The chain uses TRBV7-9 and TRBJ1-2, with TRBD1 as a possible D gene (6 bases). Trimming removed 9 bases at V and 9 bases at J, with 14 bases between. Germline V gives CDR1 SEHNR, CDR2 FQNEAQ (reference sequence). The CDR3 loop spans 11 amino acids.